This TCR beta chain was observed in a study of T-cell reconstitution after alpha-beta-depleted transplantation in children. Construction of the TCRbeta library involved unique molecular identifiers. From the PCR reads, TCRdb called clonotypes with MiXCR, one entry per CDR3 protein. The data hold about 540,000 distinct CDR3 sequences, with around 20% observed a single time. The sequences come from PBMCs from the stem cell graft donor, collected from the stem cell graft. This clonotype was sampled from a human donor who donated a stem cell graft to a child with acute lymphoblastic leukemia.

DNA for the CDR3: TGTGCCAGCACCTCCTCCGGAGCAGGGGGCTATGGCTACACCTTC. Translation gives CASTSSGAGGYGYTF. The chain has TRBV12-3 or TRBV12-4 and TRBJ1-2; 7 bases align to TRBD1. Trimming at V came to 7 bases and at J to 4 bases, leaving 12 bases not matched to a gene. The CDR3 has 15 amino acids.